These 8 T cell receptor beta chains share one sample of origin, sequenced in a study of molecular identifiers for immune sequencing clone quantification. TCRdb recomputed calls from the PCR reads with MiXCR, one row per CDR3 protein. The sample lists fewer than 100,000 distinct CDR3 sequences, 21% occurring once. The material sequenced was naive CD8+ T cells from blood, with Jurkat cell RNA spiked in. Subset meaning: FACS-sorted CD8+CD4-CCR7+CD45RA+ naive T cells. The source of these receptors is a human donor in good health. Some libraries in this study had Jurkat cell RNA spiked in.

In regard to this clonotype: One end of the junction varies from germline; a read error may be responsible. CDR3 residues: CASSSTGPPSYNGQFF. As DNA, the CDR3 is TGTGCCAGCAGCTCAACCGGGCCTCCCTCCTACAATGGGCAGTTCTTC. The chain has TRBV7-9 and TRBJ2-1; D is ambiguous. CDR3 length equals 16 residues. Germline V CDR1 and CDR2: SEHNR, FQNEAQ (reference sequence).

Regarding this clonotype: It may be a read error: a sequence one base away is much more abundant. The J gene is TRBJ2-1, the V gene TRBV30; no clear D. The CDR3 consists of 12 residues. Germline-derived CDR1 and CDR2 are GTSNPN and SVGIG (reference sequence). The ends were cut back, 4 bases at V and 12 bases at J, with 16 bases in the middle. DNA for the CDR3: TGTGCCTGGATTGTTGCAATAGATGGGCAGTTCTTC. This codes for CAWIVAIDGQFF.

The chain joins TRBV6-5 to TRBJ2-3; 7 positions match TRBD1. CDR1 and CDR2 (germline): MNHEY, SVGAGI. This CDR3 has 18 amino acids. V was pared by 0 bases and J by 0 bases, with 9 bases of the junction left unmatched. CDR3 sequence reads: CASSYSFDRQGSTDTQYF. CDR3 sequence (DNA): TGTGCCAGCAGTTACTCTTTCGATCGACAGGGAAGCACAGATACGCAGTATTTT.

Note on this clonotype: This may be a read error: a much more frequent sequence differs by one nucleotide. This chain uses TRBV4-1 with TRBJ2-7; maybe TRBD2 (6 bases). Per germline, CDR1 MGHRA and CDR2 YSYEKL. The CDR3 is 13 amino acids. The CDR3 DNA reads as TGCGCCAGCAGCCAAGAGCGGGGATACGAGCAGTGCTTC. This gives the protein CASSQERGYEQCF.

The J gene is TRBJ2-1, the V gene TRBV20-1; 7 nucleotides line up with TRBD1. This CDR3 contains 15 residues. The germline V gene encodes CDR1 DFQATT and CDR2 SNEGSKA (reference sequence). With V trimmed by 6 bases and J by 6 bases, 14 bases remained unmatched. The CDR3 nucleotides read TGCAGTGCCAAAGTCCGGGACAGACCTTTCAATGAGCAGTTCTTC. Translated, it gives CSAKVRDRPFNEQFF.

The J gene is TRBJ2-1, the V gene TRBV28, with a tentative D call TRBD2 (5 bases). Germline V gene sequence: CDR1 MDHEN, CDR2 SYDVKM. V gave up 6 bases and J gave up 2 bases, with 20 bases separating them. This CDR3 contains 17 residues. CDR3 amino acids: CASRPRVMRATYNEQFF. The CDR3 DNA sequence: TGTGCCAGCAGACCCCGGGTAATGAGGGCAACCTACAATGAGCAGTTCTTC. Complete variable domain (other parts from reference TRBV28 and TRBJ2-1): DVKVTQSSRYLVKRTGEKVFLECVQDMDHENMFWYRQDPGLGLRLIYFSYDVKMKEKGDIPEGYSVSREKKERFSLILESASTNQTSMYLCASRPRVMRATYNEQFFGPGTRLTVL.

For this clonotype: One base away lies a much larger clone, so this may be a sequencing read error. The chain uses TRBV12-3 or TRBV12-4 and TRBJ2-3; D is tentatively TRBD1 or TRBD2 (5 bases each). This CDR3 has 13 amino acids. CDR3: CGSGQGDTDTQYF. In DNA, the CDR3 is TGTGGATCCGGGCAGGGAGACACAGATACGCAGTATTTT.

This clonotype has a handful of counts. The chain is built from TRBV4-3 and TRBJ2-3; TRBD2 agrees at 11 bases. The CDR3 is 18 residues long. Germline V gene sequence: CDR1 LGHNA, CDR2 YSLEER. The V segment lost 1 base and the J segment 2 bases; nucleotides outside the gene matches: 8. CDR3 coding DNA: TGCGCCAGCAGCCAAGTGAACGAGGGACTAGCGGACACAGATACGCAGTATTTT. Protein sequence: CASSQVNEGLADTDTQYF.